Shown below are 21 T cell receptor beta chains from a single sample sequenced in a study of blood T cells in healthy people across ages. Primed by a sample-barcoded 5' primer and a J-beta primer mix, a second PCR proceeded for about 6 to 12 cycles. One entry per CDR3 protein, called by TCRdb with MiXCR from the 5' RACE reads. The sample lists 850,000 to 950,000 distinct CDR3 sequences, 29% seen once, with 15% to 20% in the top ten. The sample taken for sequencing was blood. Receptors originate from an elderly woman in good health.

Details on this clonotype: A much larger clonotype is one base distant, so this may be a read error. The chain joins TRBV7-9 to TRBJ2-1, with TRBD1 matching 8 bases. The better agreement between TRBJ2-7 and the DNA end casts doubt on the J call. Looked up from germline, CDR1 is SEHNR and CDR2 is FQNEAQ (reference sequence). This CDR3 is built from 15 residues. DNA for the CDR3: TGTGTCAGCAGGTCGGACAGGGTGGTTTCGCACGAGCAGTACTTC. Protein product: CVSRSDRVVSHEQYF.

This clonotype was seen at least ten times. The chain is built from TRBV6-5 and TRBJ1-6; 7 bases line up with TRBD1. The ends lost 2 bases at V and 7 bases at J; junction bases unmatched: 5. There are 15 residues in the CDR3. Germline V gene sequence: CDR1 MNHEY, CDR2 SVGAGI. CDR3 DNA: TGTGCCAGCAGTTACGATAGGGGACAGAATTCACCCCTCCACTTT. The encoded protein is CASSYDRGQNSPLHF.

The rearrangement links TRBV7-2 to TRBJ1-1, with D possibly TRBD1 on 6 matching bases. The ends were cut back, 4 bases at V and 1 base at J, with 19 bases in the middle. Germline assignment: CDR1 SGHTA and CDR2 FQGNSA. CDR3 length: 17 residues. DNA of the CDR3: TGTGCCAGCAGCTCCCTCGGGGCAGGGGTCCCGAACACTGAAGCTTTCTTT. It yields the protein CASSSLGAGVPNTEAFF.

The table lists this clonotype with many counts. This chain uses TRBV5-6 with TRBJ2-3; weak D call: TRBD2 (5 bases). Germline CDR1 SGHDT, CDR2 YYEEEE. The CDR3 length is 14 residues. Trimming took off 1 base at V and 2 bases at J, with 8 bases between the two ends. The CDR3 nucleotides read TGTGCCAGCAGCTTGTGGGAGTCCACAGATACGCAGTATTTT. It codes for CASSLWESTDTQYF.

This chain joins TRBV29-1 and TRBJ1-1, with a possible D match to TRBD1 (5 bases). Trimming stripped 6 bases from V and 5 bases from J, with 19 bases between. Germline loops: CDR1 SQVTM, CDR2 ANQGSEA. The CDR3 is 14 residues long. The CDR3 loop is CSVTRSAGRTEAFF. The CDR3 DNA reads TGCAGCGTGACCCGGTCGGCAGGGAGGACTGAAGCTTTCTTT.

A word on this clonotype: A much larger clonotype is one base distant, so this may be a read error. The rearrangement links TRBV11-2 to TRBJ2-1, with 10 positions matching TRBD2. This CDR3 comprises 15 residues. Germline trimming cut 8 bases from V and 1 base from J; bases unmatched to any gene: 5. CDR1 and CDR2 from the germline V gene are SGHAT and FQNNGV. The CDR3: CASGQLAGSYNEQFF. The CDR3 coding sequence is TGTGCCAGCGGCCAACTAGCGGGATCCTACAATGAGCAGTTCTTC. Drawing the rest from reference TRBV11-2 and TRBJ2-1, the complete variable domain is EAGVAQSPRYKIIEKRQSVAFWCNPISGHATLYWYQQILGQGPKLLIQFQNNGVVDDSQLPKDRFSAERLKGVDSTLKIQPAKLEDSAVYLCASGQLAGSYNEQFFGPGTRLTVL.

This clonotype has just one count. Sequence at one end of the junction differs from germline and may be a read error. The gene calls are TRBV9 and TRBJ2-7, with D possibly called TRBD1 or TRBD2 (6 bases each). CDR1 is SGDLS, CDR2 YYNGEE, per germline. This CDR3 has 15 amino acids. The CDR3, as DNA: TGTGTCAGCAGCGTTTATGTGGGGGGCGTAGGCGAGCAGTACTTC. Amino acid sequence: CVSSVYVGGVGEQYF.

The chain uses TRBV5-1 and TRBJ1-1, with 9 bases that match TRBD1. Germline lookup yields CDR1 SGHRS and CDR2 YFSETQ. V shed 5 bases and J 4 bases; nucleotides not matched to a gene: 9. The CDR3 sequence is 15 residues long. The chain's CDR3 is CASSDTGGSITEAFF. CDR3 coding DNA: TGCGCCAGCAGTGATACAGGGGGCTCGATCACTGAAGCTTTCTTT.

In regard to this clonotype: One junction end disagrees with the germline gene, perhaps due to a read error. The J gene is TRBJ1-2, the V gene TRBV20-1; 8 bases match TRBD1. The germline gives CDR1 DFQATT, CDR2 SNEGSKA (reference sequence). The CDR3 consists of 15 residues. The DNA for the CDR3 is TGCAGTGCTAGAGATCCTGACAGGGGTGGCTATGGCCACACCTTC. It translates to CSARDPDRGGYGHTF.

This chain connects TRBV7-2 to TRBJ1-1; D unresolved. Germline CDR1 and CDR2: SGHTA and FQGNSA. This CDR3 contains 13 residues. Trimming left V 3 bases short and J 5 bases short, with 10 bases between. The DNA of the CDR3 is TGTGCCAGCAGCTTTAACAGACTTACTGAAGCTTTCTTT. Residues: CASSFNRLTEAFF.

The rearrangement links TRBV6-1 to TRBJ2-7, with D tentatively TRBD1 (6 bases). The germline CDR1 and CDR2 sequences are MNHNS and SASEGT. V was pared by 1 base and J by 3 bases, with 10 bases between. There are 14 residues in the CDR3. The CDR3 bases are TGTGCCAGCAGTGAAGGAGGCAGGGGCTACGAGCAGTACTTC. As protein: CASSEGGRGYEQYF.

This clonotype came up many times. The V gene is TRBV11-2, the J gene TRBJ2-3, with D unclear. The germline V gene has CDR1 SGHAT and CDR2 FQNNGV. V was shortened by 2 bases and J by 2 bases, with 8 bases between the two germline ends. CDR3 length equals 14 residues. CDR3 sequence reads: CASSLTRNTDTQYF. As DNA, the CDR3 is TGTGCCAGCAGCTTAACCCGGAACACAGATACGCAGTATTTT.

This clonotype was detected ten times or more. V and J are TRBV9 and TRBJ2-7; 9 bases fit TRBD2. This CDR3 is 15 amino acids long. CDR1 is SGDLS and CDR2 is YYNGEE in the germline V gene. Unmatched junction bases numbered 7, after V lost 4 bases and J lost 2 bases. The CDR3 DNA sequence: TGTGCCAGCAGCCCTCACAGCGGGGGGCCCTACGAGCAGTACTTC. Translation: CASSPHSGGPYEQYF.

A note on this clonotype: Possible read error: a much larger clone is one base away. The chain links TRBV7-2 to TRBJ1-2; D remains unclear. Germline V gene sequence: CDR1 SGHTA, CDR2 FQGNSA. The length of the CDR3 is 14 residues. The CDR3 region has the DNA TGTGCCGGCAGCTTAAGGCGAGCTAACTATGGCTACACCTTC. It is translated as CAGSLRRANYGYTF.

V gene TRBV4-3 combines with J gene TRBJ2-3; no clear D gene. This CDR3 is 13 amino acids long. V dropped 4 bases and J dropped 2 bases, with 7 bases sitting between them. In germline, CDR1 is LGHNA, CDR2 YSLEER. The CDR3: CASSLRNTDTQYF. DNA for the CDR3: TGCGCCAGCAGCCTCAGGAACACAGATACGCAGTATTTT.

This clonotype has just one count. A much larger clone lies one base from this, so it may be a read error. V gene TRBV2 combines with J gene TRBJ2-6; D is uncertain. From germline, CDR1 is SNHLY and CDR2 FYNNEI. CDR3 length: 15 amino acids. This CDR3 is CAGSTRNTGANVLTF. CDR3 nucleotides: TGTGCCGGCAGTACAAGGAACACTGGGGCCAACGTCCTGACTTTC.

The CDR3, as DNA: TGTGCCAGCAGTGAATGGATGGTTGGCCAGCCCCAGCATTTT. It translates to CASSEWMVGQPQHF. The chain joins TRBV25-1 to TRBJ1-5, with D uncertain. The germline V gene has CDR1 MGHDK and CDR2 SYGVNS. The CDR3 is 14 amino acids. Trimming removed 1 base from V and 7 bases from J, with 11 bases in between.

The chain combines TRBV20-1 with TRBJ1-1; D is undetermined. Germline V lookup: CDR1 DFQATT, CDR2 SNEGSKA (reference sequence). This CDR3 spans 11 amino acids. The DNA of the CDR3 is TGCAGGGACGCCCGGAACACTGAAGCTTTCTTT. Protein product: CRDARNTEAFF.

The chain combines TRBV7-8 with TRBJ1-4; D not resolved. The CDR3 length is 13 residues. The V and J ends lost 3 bases and 8 bases respectively, with 10 bases between them. Germline V gene sequence: CDR1 SGHVS, CDR2 FQNEAQ. CDR3 DNA sequence: TGTGCCAGCAGCTTCGGCAGCGCGGAAAAACTGTTTTTT. Protein sequence: CASSFGSAEKLFF.

A word on this clonotype: One end of the junction does not line up with germline, which may come from a read error. V usage is TRBV4-1 and J usage is TRBJ1-5; possibly TRBD1 for D (5 bases). CDR1 is MGHRA and CDR2 is YSYEKL in the germline V gene. This CDR3 comprises 16 residues. In nucleotides, the CDR3 is TGCGCCAGCAGCCAAGTGGTGTCACGGGGCAATCAGCCCCGGCATTTT. Residues: CASSQVVSRGNQPRHF.

At least ten counts were recorded for this clonotype. The V and J genes are TRBV12-3 or TRBV12-4 and TRBJ1-5; D gene unclear. CDR3 length: 14 amino acids. V shed 2 bases and J shed 3 bases, with 8 bases lying between them. The CDR3 loop is CASSLKADNQPQHF. In DNA, the CDR3 is TGTGCCAGCAGTTTAAAAGCGGACAATCAGCCCCAGCATTTT.